The source of this T cell receptor beta chain is a study of CD8+ T cells in alopecia areata. Study-wide context: It was oral tofacitinib, at 5 to 10 mg twice daily, that treated patients received.

Treatment of the sample: oral pan-JAK inhibitor, 5-10 mg twice daily. Germline-derived CDR1 and CDR2 are SGDLS and YYNGEE. The CDR3 has 17 residues. V was pared by 2 bases and J by 0 bases, with 15 bases between. RNA extraction was followed by reverse transcription into cDNA, which acted as the sequencing template. The data were produced by immunoSEQ multiplex PCR, yet TCRdb's version contains in-frame clones alone and is incomplete. The profile shows more than 150,000 clones, approximately 56% of them singletons. This clonotype originated in a human donor with alopecia areata. The sample consisted of CD4+ T cells sorted from blood, taken at week 4, from a patient treated with tofacitinib. The V call is TRBV9, the J call TRBJ1-3; D is possibly TRBD1 (5 bases). The CDR3 coding sequence is TGTGCCAGCAGCGTTTCTACGGGACGGGCCTCTGGAAACACCATATATTTT. This translates into CASSVSTGRASGNTIYF. Combining the CDR3 with reference TRBV9 and TRBJ1-3 gives the whole variable domain DSGVTQTPKHLITATGQRVTLRCSPRSGDLSVYWYQQSLDQGLQFLIQYYNGEERAKGNILERFSAQQFPDLHSELNLSSLELGDSALYFCASSVSTGRASGNTIYFGEGSWLTVV.